The TCR beta chain under discussion was sequenced for a study of response to subunit inactivated influenza vaccine. Study-wide findings and caveats: That few new T cells are recruited by each seasonal influenza vaccination was the authors' suggestion.

This clonotype was counted at least ten times. The antigen remains undetermined. This CDR3 comprises 15 residues. Germline V gives CDR1 LGHNT, CDR2 FRNRAP. J gave up 2 bases and V 5 bases, and 5 bases lay outside the gene matches. TCRdb re-called the RT-PCR reads through MiXCR, storing one row per CDR3 protein. The sample has hundreds of thousands of distinct CDR3 sequences; approximately 13% are singletons. The sample here was PBMCs from blood, taken roughly 15 days before vaccination. The genes are TRBV12-5 and TRBJ2-5, with TRBD2 matching over 10 bases. This receptor was taken from a man over 45 who received an inactivated influenza vaccine. For the CDR3, the DNA is TGTGCTAGTGGTACCGGACTAGCGGTTCAAGAGACCCAGTACTTC. Translated, it gives CASGTGLAVQETQYF.